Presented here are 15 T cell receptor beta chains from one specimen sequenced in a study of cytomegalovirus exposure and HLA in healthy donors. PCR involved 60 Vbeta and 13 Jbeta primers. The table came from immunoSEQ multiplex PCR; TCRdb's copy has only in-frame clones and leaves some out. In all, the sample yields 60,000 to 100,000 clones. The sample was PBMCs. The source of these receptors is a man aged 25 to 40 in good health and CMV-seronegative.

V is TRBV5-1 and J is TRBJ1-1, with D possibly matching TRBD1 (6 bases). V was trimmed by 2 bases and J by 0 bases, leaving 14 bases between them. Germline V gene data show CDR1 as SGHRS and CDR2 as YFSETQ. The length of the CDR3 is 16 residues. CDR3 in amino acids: CASSFQTGTLNTEAFF. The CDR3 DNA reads TGCGCCAGCAGCTTTCAGACAGGCACCCTGAACACTGAAGCTTTCTTT. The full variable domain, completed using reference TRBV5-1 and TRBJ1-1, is KAGVTQTPRYLIKTRGQQVTLSCSPISGHRSVSWYQQTPGQGLQFLFEYFSETQRNKGNFPGRFSGRQFSNSRSEMNVSTLELGDSALYLCASSFQTGTLNTEAFFGQGTRLTVV.

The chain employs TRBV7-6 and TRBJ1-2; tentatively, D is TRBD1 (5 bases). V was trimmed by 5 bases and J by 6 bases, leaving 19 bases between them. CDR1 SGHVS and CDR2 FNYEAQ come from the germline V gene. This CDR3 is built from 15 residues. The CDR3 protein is CASSPWGVRENGYTF. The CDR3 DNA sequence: TGTGCCAGCAGCCCGTGGGGGGTCAGGGAGAATGGCTACACCTTC.

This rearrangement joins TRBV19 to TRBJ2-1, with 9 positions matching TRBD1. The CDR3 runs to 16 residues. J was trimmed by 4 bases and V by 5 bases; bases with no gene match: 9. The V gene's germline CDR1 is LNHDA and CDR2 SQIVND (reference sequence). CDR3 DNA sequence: TGTGCCAGTAGTGGGGGGGACAGGGCCCCGTACAATGAGCAGTTCTTC. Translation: CASSGGDRAPYNEQFF.

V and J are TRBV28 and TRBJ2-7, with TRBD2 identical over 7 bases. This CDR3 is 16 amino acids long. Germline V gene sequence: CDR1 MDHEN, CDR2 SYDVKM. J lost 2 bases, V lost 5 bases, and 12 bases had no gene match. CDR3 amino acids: CASSPRPWGGAYEQYF. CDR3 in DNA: TGTGCCAGCAGTCCACGTCCCTGGGGGGGGGCCTACGAGCAGTACTTC.

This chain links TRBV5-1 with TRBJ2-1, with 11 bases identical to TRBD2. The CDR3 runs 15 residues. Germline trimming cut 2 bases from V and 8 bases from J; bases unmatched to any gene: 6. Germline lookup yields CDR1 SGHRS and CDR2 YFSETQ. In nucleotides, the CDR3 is TGCGCCAGCAGCTTAACTAGCGGGAGTGGGTATGAGCAGTTCTTC. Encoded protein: CASSLTSGSGYEQFF.

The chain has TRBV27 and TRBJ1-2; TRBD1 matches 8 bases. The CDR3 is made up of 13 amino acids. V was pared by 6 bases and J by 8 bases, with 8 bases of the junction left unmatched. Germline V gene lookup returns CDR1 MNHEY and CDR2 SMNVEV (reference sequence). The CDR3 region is CASSADRVGGYTF. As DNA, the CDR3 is TGTGCCAGCAGCGCGGACAGGGTGGGCGGCTACACCTTC.

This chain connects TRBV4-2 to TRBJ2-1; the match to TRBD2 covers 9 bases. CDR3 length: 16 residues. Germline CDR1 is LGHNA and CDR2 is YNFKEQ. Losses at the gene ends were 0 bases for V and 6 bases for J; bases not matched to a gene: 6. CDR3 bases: TGTGCCAGCAGCCAAGAGTCCGGGACTAGCTCCAATGAGCAGTTCTTC. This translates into CASSQESGTSSNEQFF.

Here the CDR3 reads CATSGGPSGYEQYF. CDR3 nucleotide sequence: TGTGCCACCAGCGGGGGCCCCAGCGGCTACGAGCAGTACTTC. This chain links TRBV15 with TRBJ2-7, with D possibly TRBD1 on 6 matching bases. Trimming pared 5 bases from V and 3 bases from J, leaving 14 bases between. Germline-derived CDR1 and CDR2 are LNHNV and YYDKDF (reference sequence). The CDR3 is 14 residues long.

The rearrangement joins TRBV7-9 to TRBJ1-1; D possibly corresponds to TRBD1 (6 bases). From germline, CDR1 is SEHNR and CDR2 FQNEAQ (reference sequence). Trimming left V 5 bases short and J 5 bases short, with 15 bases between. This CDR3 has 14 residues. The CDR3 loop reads CASSQGRGHTEAFF. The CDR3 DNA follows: TGTGCCAGCAGCCAGGGCAGGGGTCATACTGAAGCTTTCTTT.

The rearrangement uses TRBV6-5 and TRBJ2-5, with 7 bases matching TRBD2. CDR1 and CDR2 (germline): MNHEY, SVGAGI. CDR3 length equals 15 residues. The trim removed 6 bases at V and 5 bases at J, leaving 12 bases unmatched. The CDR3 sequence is CASRLGSAGTETQYF. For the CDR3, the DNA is TGTGCCAGCAGGCTCGGGTCAGCGGGAACGGAGACCCAGTACTTC.

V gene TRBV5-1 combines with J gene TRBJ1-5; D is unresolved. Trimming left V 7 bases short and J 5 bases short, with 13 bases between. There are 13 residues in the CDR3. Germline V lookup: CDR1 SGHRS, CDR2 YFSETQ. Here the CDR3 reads CASRSASDQPQHF. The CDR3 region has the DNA TGCGCCAGCCGTAGCGCCAGCGATCAGCCCCAGCATTTT.

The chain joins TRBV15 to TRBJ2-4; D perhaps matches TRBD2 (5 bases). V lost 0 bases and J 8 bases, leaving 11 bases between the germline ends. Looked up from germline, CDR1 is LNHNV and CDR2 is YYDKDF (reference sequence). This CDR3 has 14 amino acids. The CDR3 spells CATSRDSRGDIQYF. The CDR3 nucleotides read TGTGCCACCAGCAGAGATAGTCGGGGAGACATTCAGTACTTC.

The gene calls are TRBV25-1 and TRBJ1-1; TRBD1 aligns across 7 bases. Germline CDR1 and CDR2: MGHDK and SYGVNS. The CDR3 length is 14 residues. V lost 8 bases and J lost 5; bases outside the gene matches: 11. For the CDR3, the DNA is TGTGCCAGCGGTCCGCAGGGGGAAATGACTGAAGCTTTCTTT. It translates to CASGPQGEMTEAFF.

CDR3 sequence (DNA): TGCAGCGTTGATCGGGGTCTCTATGGCTACACCTTC. Its translation: CSVDRGLYGYTF. V usage is TRBV29-1 and J usage is TRBJ1-2; D ambiguous. The germline V and J ends were trimmed by 3 bases and 4 bases, with 9 bases remaining between them. The CDR3 totals 12 residues. The germline V gene encodes CDR1 SQVTM and CDR2 ANQGSEA.

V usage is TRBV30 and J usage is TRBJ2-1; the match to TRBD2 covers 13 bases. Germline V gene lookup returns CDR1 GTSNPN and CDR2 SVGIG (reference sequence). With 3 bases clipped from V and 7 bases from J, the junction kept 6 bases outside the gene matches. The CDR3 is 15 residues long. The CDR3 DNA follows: TGTGCCTGGAGCCCTACTAGCGGGAGGGATAATGAGCAGTTCTTC. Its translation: CAWSPTSGRDNEQFF.